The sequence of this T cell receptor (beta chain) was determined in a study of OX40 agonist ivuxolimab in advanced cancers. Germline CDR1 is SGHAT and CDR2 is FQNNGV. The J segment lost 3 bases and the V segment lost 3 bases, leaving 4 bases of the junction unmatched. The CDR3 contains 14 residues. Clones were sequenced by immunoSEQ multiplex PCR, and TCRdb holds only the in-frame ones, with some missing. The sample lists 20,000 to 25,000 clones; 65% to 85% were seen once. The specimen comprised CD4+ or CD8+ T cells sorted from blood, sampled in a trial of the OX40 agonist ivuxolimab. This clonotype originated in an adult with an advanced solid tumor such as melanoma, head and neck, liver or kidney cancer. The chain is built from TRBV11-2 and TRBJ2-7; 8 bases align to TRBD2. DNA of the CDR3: TGTGCCAGCAGCTTGGTGAGCGGGGGCTACGAGCAGTACTTC. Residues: CASSLVSGGYEQYF.